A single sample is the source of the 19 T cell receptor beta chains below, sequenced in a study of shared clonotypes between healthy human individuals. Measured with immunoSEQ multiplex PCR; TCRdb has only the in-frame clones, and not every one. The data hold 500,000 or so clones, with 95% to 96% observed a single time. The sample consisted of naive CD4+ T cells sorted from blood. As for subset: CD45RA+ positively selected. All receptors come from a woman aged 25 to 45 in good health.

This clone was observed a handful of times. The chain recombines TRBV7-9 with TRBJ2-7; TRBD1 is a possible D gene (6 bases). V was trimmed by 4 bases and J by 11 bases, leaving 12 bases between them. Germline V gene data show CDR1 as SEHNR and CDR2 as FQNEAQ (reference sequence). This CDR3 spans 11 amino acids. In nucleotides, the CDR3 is TGTGCCAGCAGCTCCCAGGACAGCAAGTACTTC. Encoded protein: CASSSQDSKYF.

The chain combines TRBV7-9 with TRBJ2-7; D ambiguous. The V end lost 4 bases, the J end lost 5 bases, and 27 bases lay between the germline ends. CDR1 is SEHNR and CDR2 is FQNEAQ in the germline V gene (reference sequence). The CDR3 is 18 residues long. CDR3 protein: CASSSSPFGGHLPHEQYF. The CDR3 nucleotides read TGTGCCAGCAGCTCCAGCCCCTTCGGTGGGCACCTGCCCCACGAGCAGTACTTC.

The CDR3 protein is CASNSQRTDTQYF. In DNA, the CDR3 is TGTGCCAGCAATTCCCAACGCACAGATACGCAGTATTTT. The chain is built from TRBV27 and TRBJ2-3, with D hard to call. The CDR3 has 13 residues. The germline gives CDR1 MNHEY, CDR2 SMNVEV (reference sequence). Trimming shortened V by 7 bases and J by 1 base, and 9 bases separated the two germline ends.

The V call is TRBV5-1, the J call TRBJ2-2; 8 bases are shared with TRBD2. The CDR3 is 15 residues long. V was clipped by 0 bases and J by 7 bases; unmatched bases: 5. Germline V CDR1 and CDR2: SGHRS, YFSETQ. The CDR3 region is CASSLETGGVGELFF. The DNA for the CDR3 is TGCGCCAGCAGCTTGGAAACGGGAGGGGTCGGGGAGCTGTTTTTT.

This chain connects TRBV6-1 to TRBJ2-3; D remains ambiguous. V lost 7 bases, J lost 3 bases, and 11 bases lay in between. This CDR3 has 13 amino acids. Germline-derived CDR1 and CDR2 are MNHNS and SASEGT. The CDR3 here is CASTRVQTDTQYF. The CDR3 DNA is TGTGCCAGCACCCGAGTACAGACAGATACGCAGTATTTT.

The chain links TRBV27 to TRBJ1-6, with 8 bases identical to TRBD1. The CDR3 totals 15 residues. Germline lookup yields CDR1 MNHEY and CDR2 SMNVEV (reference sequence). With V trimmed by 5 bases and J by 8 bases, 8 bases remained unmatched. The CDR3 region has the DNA TGTGCCAGCAGTCCCCAGGGGGCTTCGCATTCACCCCTCCACTTT. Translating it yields CASSPQGASHSPLHF.

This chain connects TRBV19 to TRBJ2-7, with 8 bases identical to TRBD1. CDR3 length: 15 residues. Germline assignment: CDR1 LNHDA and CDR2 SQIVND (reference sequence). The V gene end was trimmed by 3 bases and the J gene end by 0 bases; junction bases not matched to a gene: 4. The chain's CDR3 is CASSIPGQGSYEQYF. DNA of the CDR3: TGTGCCAGTAGTATCCCCGGACAGGGCTCCTACGAGCAGTACTTC.

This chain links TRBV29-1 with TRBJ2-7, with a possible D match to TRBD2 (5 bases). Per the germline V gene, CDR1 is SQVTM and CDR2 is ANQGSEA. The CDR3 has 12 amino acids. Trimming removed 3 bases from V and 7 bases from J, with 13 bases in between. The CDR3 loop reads CSVDSGAGEQYF. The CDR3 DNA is TGCAGCGTTGACAGCGGAGCTGGGGAGCAGTACTTC.

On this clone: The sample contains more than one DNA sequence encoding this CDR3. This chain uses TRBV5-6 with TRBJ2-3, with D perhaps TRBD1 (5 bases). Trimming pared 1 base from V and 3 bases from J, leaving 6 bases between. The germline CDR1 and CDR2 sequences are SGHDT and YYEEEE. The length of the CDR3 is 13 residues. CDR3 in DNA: TGTGCCAGCAGCTTGAGGGGTACAGATACGCAGTATTTT. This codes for CASSLRGTDTQYF.

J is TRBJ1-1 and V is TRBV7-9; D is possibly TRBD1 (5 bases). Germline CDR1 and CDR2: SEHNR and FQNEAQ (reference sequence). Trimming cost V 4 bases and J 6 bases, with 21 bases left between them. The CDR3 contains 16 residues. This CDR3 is CASSSGTYPRVSEAFF. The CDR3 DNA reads TGTGCCAGCAGCTCCGGGACTTACCCCCGGGTGTCTGAAGCTTTCTTT.

CDR3 nucleotide sequence: TGCGCCAGCAGCTTCCGGGACAGGGGCGAGCAGTACTTC. Encoded protein: CASSFRDRGEQYF. The chain carries TRBV5-1 and TRBJ2-7; 10 bases map to TRBD1. This CDR3 is built from 13 residues. Germline loops: CDR1 SGHRS, CDR2 YFSETQ. V lost 2 bases to trimming and J lost 6 bases; unmatched junction nucleotides: 2.

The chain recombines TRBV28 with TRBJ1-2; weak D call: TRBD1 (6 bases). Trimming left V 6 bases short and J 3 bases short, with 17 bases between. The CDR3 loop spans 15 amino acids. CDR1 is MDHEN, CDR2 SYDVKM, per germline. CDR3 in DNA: TGTGCCAGCAGCCGGGGGGGCAGGCTAGACTATGGCTACACCTTC. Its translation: CASSRGGRLDYGYTF.

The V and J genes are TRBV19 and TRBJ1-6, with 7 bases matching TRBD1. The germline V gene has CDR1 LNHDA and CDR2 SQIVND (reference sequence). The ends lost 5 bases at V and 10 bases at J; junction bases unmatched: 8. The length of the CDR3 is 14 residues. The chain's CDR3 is CASSAQGNDSPLHF. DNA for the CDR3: TGTGCCAGTAGTGCACAGGGGAATGACTCACCCCTCCACTTT.

The CDR3 here is CASSSPQGLGETQYF. CDR3 nucleotides: TGTGCCAGCAGTTCGCCCCAAGGGCTCGGAGAGACCCAGTACTTC. The V call is TRBV28, the J call TRBJ2-5; the D is unclear. V was clipped by 4 bases and J by 4 bases, with 16 bases between them. The length of the CDR3 is 15 residues. CDR1 is MDHEN and CDR2 is SYDVKM in the germline V gene.

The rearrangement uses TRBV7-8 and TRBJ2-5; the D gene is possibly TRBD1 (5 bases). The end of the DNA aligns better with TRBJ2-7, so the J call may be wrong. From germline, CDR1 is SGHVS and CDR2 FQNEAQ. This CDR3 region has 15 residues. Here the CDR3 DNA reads TGTGCCAGCAGCTCGGACACCTTTCGTACCTACGAGCAGTACTTC. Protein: CASSSDTFRTYEQYF.

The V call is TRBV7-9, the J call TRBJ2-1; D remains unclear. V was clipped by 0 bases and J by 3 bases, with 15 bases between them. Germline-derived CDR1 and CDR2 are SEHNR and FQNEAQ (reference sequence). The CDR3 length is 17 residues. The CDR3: CASSLARRTEDYNEQFF. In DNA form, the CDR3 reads TGTGCCAGCAGCTTAGCGCGCAGGACCGAAGACTACAATGAGCAGTTCTTC.

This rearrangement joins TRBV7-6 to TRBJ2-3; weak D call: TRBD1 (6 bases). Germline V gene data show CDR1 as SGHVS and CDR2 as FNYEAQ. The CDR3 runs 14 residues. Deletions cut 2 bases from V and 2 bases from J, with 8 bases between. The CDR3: CASSLTGNTDTQYF. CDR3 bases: TGTGCCAGCAGCTTAACAGGGAACACAGATACGCAGTATTTT.

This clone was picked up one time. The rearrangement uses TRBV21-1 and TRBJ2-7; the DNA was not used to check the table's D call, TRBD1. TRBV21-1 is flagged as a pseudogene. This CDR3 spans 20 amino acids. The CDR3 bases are TGTGCCAGCAGCAAAACTCCACAGGGGGCGACATGGGAGTACCGTGCCGAGCAGTACTTC. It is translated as CASSKTPQGATWEYRAEQYF.

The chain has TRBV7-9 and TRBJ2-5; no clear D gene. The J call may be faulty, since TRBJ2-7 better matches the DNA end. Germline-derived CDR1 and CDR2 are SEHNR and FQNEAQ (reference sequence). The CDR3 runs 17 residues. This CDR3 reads CASSYQSGQPNTYEQYF. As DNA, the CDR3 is TGTGCCAGCAGCTACCAGTCGGGCCAGCCAAACACCTACGAGCAGTACTTC.